The rows below give T cell receptor beta chains drawn from one sample of a study of shared clonotypes between healthy human individuals. Generated by immunoSEQ multiplex PCR, the TCRdb table keeps only in-frame clones and is missing some. The repertoire has approximately 2,000,000 clones, 80% to 95% of them found once; the top ten carry 0.37%. The specimen sequenced was naive CD4+ T cells from PBMCs. Receptors originate from a man between 18 and 35 years old in good health. Some clones in this sample may be carry-over from other donors' samples. Each CDR3 is given with its conserved first and last residue. Fields, in order: V gene, J gene, CDR3 length, CDR3 protein.

TRBV4-2,TRBJ1-6,15,CASSQEGGAYSPLHF
TRBV28,TRBJ2-6,15,CASSSLGSGANVLTF
TRBV28,TRBJ2-1,15,CASSLNTGTGDEQFF
TRBV5-1,TRBJ2-5,13,CASSVTVQETQYF
TRBV11-2,TRBJ1-4,15,CASSLDRANAEKLFF
TRBV11-3,TRBJ2-1,18,CASSLVTTSGSSYNEQFF
TRBV5-4,TRBJ2-2,16,CASSFDRGGNTGELFF
TRBV6-5,TRBJ1-1,13,CASRGRSNTEAFF
TRBV10-3,TRBJ1-1,11,CAIWDGTEAFF
TRBV30,TRBJ2-4,14,CAWSGGGGKNIQYF
TRBV28,TRBJ1-1,14,CASSLGTGYTEAFF
TRBV18,TRBJ2-5,16,CASSPPGSSFRETQYF
TRBV29-1,TRBJ2-1,13,CSVAPTGGNEQFF
TRBV11-2,TRBJ2-5,13,CASSLLLQETQYF
TRBV11-2,TRBJ2-2,12,CASNLGAGELFF
TRBV11-2,TRBJ2-3,15,CASSQGLAGTDTQYF
TRBV28,TRBJ2-5,12,CASSLSGQTQYF
TRBV6-5,TRBJ2-5,14,CASSYSRQTGTQYF
TRBV28,TRBJ1-5,15,CASSYRTAPNQPQHF
TRBV7-9,TRBJ2-2,12,CASSADRGELFF
TRBV10-3,TRBJ2-7,15,CAISRDTQGGYEQYF
TRBV7-9,TRBJ2-3,19,CASSSRLTGGLRLTDTQYF
TRBV5-1,TRBJ2-2,16,CASRVRGRAYTGELFF
TRBV4-1,TRBJ1-5,15,CASSQLDRENQPQHF
TRBV6-6,TRBJ2-3,15,CASSYLDSGTDTQYF
TRBV10-2,TRBJ1-1,14,CASQTQGRNTEAFF
TRBV6-6,TRBJ2-7,15,CASSPRQGGSYEQYF
TRBV28,TRBJ1-2,14,CASSLNRGAGGYTF
TRBV7-2,TRBJ1-5,17,CASSHSYRQDSNQPQHF
TRBV15,TRBJ2-3,16,CATSTRGDPSTDTQYF
TRBV6-5,TRBJ2-2,16,CASSYGTGGHTGELFF
TRBV6-1,TRBJ2-2,15,CASSLGRDRAGELFF
TRBV6-1,TRBJ2-2,14,CASSEYGNTGELFF
TRBV15,TRBJ1-4,20,CATSRDDPGQGARAAEKLFF
TRBV28,TRBJ1-4,16,CASGLQGAGTNEKLFF
TRBV5-3,TRBJ1-1,10,CAAGNTEAFF
TRBV5-1,TRBJ2-7,17,CASSPSTGGDSSYEQYF
TRBV5-1,TRBJ2-5,16,CASSLRPLSRTETQYF
TRBV2,TRBJ1-5,14,CASRTGQISKPQHF
TRBV28,TRBJ2-7,17,CASSPGGAGTLGRGPYF
TRBV28,TRBJ2-7,11,CATNRPPGQYF
TRBV5-4,TRBJ2-5,16,CASSLGLAGGVETQYF
TRBV5-4,TRBJ1-1,14,CASSYRQGNTEAFF
TRBV18,TRBJ2-5,15,CASSVAGGTQETQYF
TRBV11-3,TRBJ2-1,17,CASSLDGTDRGNNEQFF
TRBV29-1,TRBJ1-1,13,CSVNIDGGTEAFF
TRBV2,TRBJ1-4,14,CASREGTSNEKLFF
TRBV7-2,TRBJ2-7,11,CASSLPGRKYF
TRBV21-1,TRBJ2-3,16,CASSKDASAGTDTQYF
TRBV7-7,TRBJ2-5,17,CASSPRGLAGGIETQYF
TRBV5-4,TRBJ2-1,14,CASSSPRTDNEQFF
TRBV9,TRBJ2-1,15,CASSVVGDYYNEQFF
TRBV9,TRBJ1-3,17,CASSVAPGGSSGNTIYF
TRBV13,TRBJ1-3,18,CASSLGPSRVSSGNTIYF
TRBV5-1,TRBJ2-7,13,CATAFSGSGEQYF
TRBV6-6,TRBJ2-2,12,CASKTSPGELFF
TRBV6-5,TRBJ1-3,14,CASSGGQFGNTIYF
TRBV11-3,TRBJ2-2,14,CASSLRGTTGELFF
TRBV6-7,TRBJ2-7,14,CASSTTRLLYEQYF
TRBV30,TRBJ2-1,13,CAGAGLTYNEQFF